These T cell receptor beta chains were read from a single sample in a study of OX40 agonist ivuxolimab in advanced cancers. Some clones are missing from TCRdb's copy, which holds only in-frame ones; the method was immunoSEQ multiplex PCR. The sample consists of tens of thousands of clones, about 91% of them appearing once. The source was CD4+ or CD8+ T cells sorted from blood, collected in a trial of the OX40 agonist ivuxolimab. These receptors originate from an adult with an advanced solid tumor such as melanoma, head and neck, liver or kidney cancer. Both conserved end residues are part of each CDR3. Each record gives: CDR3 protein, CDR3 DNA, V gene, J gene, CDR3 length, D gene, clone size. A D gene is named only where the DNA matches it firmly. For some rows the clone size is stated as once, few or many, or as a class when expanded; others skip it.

CASSQEDRGFYGYTF,TGCGCCAGCAGCCAAGAAGATCGGGGTTTCTATGGCTACACCTTC,TRBV4-3,TRBJ1-2,15,-,-
CASSLLTGSSYEQYF,TGTGCCAGCAGTTTATTAACAGGGAGCTCCTACGAGCAGTACTTC,TRBV6-5,TRBJ2-7,15,-,-
CASSYPRTGSGNQPQHF,TGTGCCAGCAGCTATCCCAGGACAGGGAGTGGCAATCAGCCCCAGCATTTT,TRBV7-2,TRBJ1-5,17,TRBD1,-
CASSSWQGTSGNTIYF,TGTGCCAGCAGTTCTTGGCAGGGGACCTCTGGAAACACCATATATTTT,TRBV28,TRBJ1-3,16,-,-
CASSLFVDTQYF,TGTGCCAGCAGCTTATTCGTGGATACGCAGTATTTT,TRBV7-2,TRBJ2-3,12,-,-
CASTQGWGTDTQYF,TGTGCCAGCACCCAGGGCTGGGGCACAGATACGCAGTATTTT,TRBV9,TRBJ2-3,14,-,-
CASSDQGRSYNEQFF,TGTGCCAGCAGTGATCAGGGGCGCTCCTACAATGAGCAGTTCTTC,TRBV6-1,TRBJ2-1,15,-,-
CASSPRVRRSYEQYF,TGTGCCAGCAGCCCGAGGGTACGCCGCTCCTACGAGCAGTACTTC,TRBV11-1,TRBJ2-7,15,-,few
CAWRTGLGNTIYF,TGTGCCTGGAGGACAGGGCTTGGAAACACCATATATTTT,TRBV30,TRBJ1-3,13,TRBD1,-
CASSLFWTSGFNNEQFF,TGTGCCAGCAGTTTATTCTGGACTAGCGGGTTTAACAATGAGCAGTTCTTC,TRBV28,TRBJ2-1,17,TRBD2,-
CASSKWGLAGGTDTQYF,TGTGCCAGCAGCAAATGGGGACTAGCGGGGGGCACAGATACGCAGTATTTT,TRBV21-1,TRBJ2-3,17,-,-
CASSPRQLLSISHSYNEQFF,TGTGCCAGCAGCCCCCGCCAGCTACTTTCAATAAGCCACTCCTACAATGAGCAGTTCTTC,TRBV14,TRBJ2-1,20,-,few
CASSLASGTANTEAFF,TGCGCCAGCAGCTTGGCTAGCGGGACCGCGAACACTGAAGCTTTCTTT,TRBV5-1,TRBJ1-1,16,-,-
CASSHPGTSGRMGTGELFF,TGTGCCAGCAGCCACCCTGGGACTAGCGGGAGGATGGGCACCGGGGAGCTGTTTTTT,TRBV4-2,TRBJ2-2,19,TRBD2,-
CASSFVEGGTIYF,TGTGCCAGCAGCTTCGTGGAGGGCGGCACCATATATTTT,TRBV11-2,TRBJ1-3,13,-,-
CASSLTGIEAEQFF,TGCGCCAGCAGCTTGACCGGGATCGAGGCTGAGCAGTTCTTC,TRBV5-1,TRBJ2-1,14,-,-
CASIQFTGSSYNEQFF,TGTGCCAGCATCCAGTTTACGGGGAGCTCCTACAATGAGCAGTTCTTC,TRBV7-9,TRBJ2-1,16,-,-
CASSEVGRYQETQYF,TGTGCCAGCAGTGAAGTAGGGCGCTATCAAGAGACCCAGTACTTC,TRBV25-1,TRBJ2-5,15,-,-
CAWSVWRGWDEKLFF,TGTGCCTGGAGTGTATGGCGGGGCTGGGATGAAAAACTGTTTTTT,TRBV30,TRBJ1-4,15,-,-
CASSPQGLANDEQFF,TGTGCCAGCTCACCACAGGGGTTAGCAAACGATGAGCAGTTCTTC,TRBV18,TRBJ2-1,15,-,-
CASSFSSASSYEQYF,TGTGCCAGCAGCTTTTCCAGCGCAAGCTCCTACGAGCAGTACTTC,TRBV7-2,TRBJ2-7,15,-,-
CATSRDTGRNEKLFF,TGTGCCACCAGCAGAGATACAGGGAGGAATGAAAAACTGTTTTTT,TRBV15,TRBJ1-4,15,-,-
CATEGASTDTQYF,TGTGCCACGGAGGGGGCCAGCACAGATACGCAGTATTTT,TRBV19,TRBJ2-3,13,-,-
CASSGGVSNTEAFF,TGTGCCAGCAGCGGCGGGGTATCGAACACTGAAGCTTTCTTT,TRBV11-3,TRBJ1-1,14,-,-
CASSPSGLPATNEKLFF,TGTGCCAGCTCACCATCGGGCTTACCTGCAACTAATGAAAAACTGTTTTTT,TRBV18,TRBJ1-4,17,-,-
CASSEIGISGNTIYF,TGCGCCAGCAGCGAAATCGGGATCTCTGGAAACACCATATATTTT,TRBV4-3,TRBJ1-3,15,-,-
CASSLKGNEQFF,TGTGCCAGCAGCTTAAAGGGGAATGAGCAGTTCTTC,TRBV5-4,TRBJ2-1,12,-,-
CASSQDTGRDSYEQYF,TGTGCCAGCAGCCAAGATACTGGGCGGGACTCCTACGAGCAGTACTTC,TRBV4-2,TRBJ2-7,16,-,-
CASSLGRQGGKLFF,TGTGCCAGCAGCTTAGGAAGACAGGGGGGGAAACTGTTTTTT,TRBV7-9,TRBJ1-4,14,TRBD1,-
CASSLAGSSYNSPLHF,TGTGCCAGCAGCTTGGCAGGGAGCTCCTATAATTCACCCCTCCACTTT,TRBV5-8,TRBJ1-6,16,-,few
CASSSRLRGGGGNEQFF,TGTGCCAGCAGTTCCCGATTAAGGGGGGGAGGAGGTAATGAGCAGTTCTTC,TRBV28,TRBJ2-1,17,-,once
CASTHTGLQPQHF,TGTGCCAGTACCCACACAGGGCTGCAGCCCCAGCATTTT,TRBV19,TRBJ1-5,13,-,-
CASSPTVNSHQPQHF,TGTGCCAGTAGTCCTACAGTAAACTCTCATCAGCCCCAGCATTTT,TRBV19,TRBJ1-5,15,-,-
CASSPGTSGNTIYF,TGCGCCAGCAGCCCCGGGACCAGCGGAAACACCATATATTTT,TRBV5-1,TRBJ1-3,14,-,-
CASSTLRTVNTEAFF,TGTGCCAGTAGTACGCTTCGGACAGTGAACACTGAAGCTTTCTTT,TRBV19,TRBJ1-1,15,-,-
CASSFRTGGAPREETQYF,TGTGCCAGCAGCTTTCGAACAGGGGGCGCGCCCCGGGAGGAGACCCAGTACTTC,TRBV7-9,TRBJ2-5,18,TRBD1,-
CASSKNREDKLFF,TGTGCCAGTAGTAAGAACAGGGAAGACAAACTGTTTTTT,TRBV19,TRBJ1-4,13,-,-
CASSPRWTSGSASYNEQFF,TGCGCCAGCAGCCCTCGATGGACTAGCGGGAGCGCATCCTACAATGAGCAGTTCTTC,TRBV5-1,TRBJ2-1,19,TRBD2,once
CASSIPGQGPYTDTQYF,TGTGCCAGCAGTATACCCGGACAGGGGCCGTACACAGATACGCAGTATTTT,TRBV2,TRBJ2-3,17,TRBD1,-
CASSRWTGELFF,TGTGCCAGTAGTCGGTGGACCGGGGAGCTGTTTTTT,TRBV19,TRBJ2-2,12,-,-
CASSYGTDGNTIYF,TGTGCCAGCAGCTACGGGACAGACGGAAACACCATATATTTT,TRBV7-9,TRBJ1-3,14,TRBD1,-
CASSVGSVELAYNEQFF,TGTGCCAGCAGCGTAGGTAGTGTTGAACTAGCGTACAATGAGCAGTTCTTC,TRBV9,TRBJ2-1,17,TRBD2,-
CASGSNRGSSYNEQFF,TGTGCTAGTGGTTCTAACAGGGGATCGTCCTACAATGAGCAGTTCTTC,TRBV12-5,TRBJ2-1,16,TRBD1,-
CASSSTQGFQPQHF,TGTGCCAGCTCATCTACCCAGGGCTTTCAGCCCCAGCATTTT,TRBV18,TRBJ1-5,14,-,few
CASSPDRAYEQYF,TGTGCCAGCAGCCCGGACAGAGCCTACGAGCAGTACTTC,TRBV5-4,TRBJ2-7,13,-,-
CASSQERQGAPYGYTF,TGCGCCAGCAGCCAAGAGAGACAGGGGGCGCCCTATGGCTACACCTTC,TRBV4-3,TRBJ1-2,16,TRBD1,-
CASSLALHRNEQFF,TGTGCCAGCAGCTTAGCCCTCCACAGGAATGAGCAGTTCTTC,TRBV7-2,TRBJ2-1,14,-,-
CASSLFDRNYEQYF,TGTGCCAGCAGCTTATTCGACAGGAACTACGAGCAGTACTTC,TRBV11-2,TRBJ2-7,14,-,once